A single sample is the source of the 16 T cell receptor beta chains below, sequenced in a study of T cell responses to AZD1222 COVID-19 vaccine. Generated by immunoSEQ multiplex PCR, the TCRdb table keeps only in-frame clones and is missing some. The sample lists 150,000 or so clones, approximately 91% occurring once. The sample consisted of peripheral blood, taken 28 days after the second AZD1222 dose. These receptors originate from an adult who received the AZD1222 COVID-19 vaccine.

This clone was seen a single time. The V call is TRBV10-1, the J call TRBJ2-2, with a tentative D call TRBD1 (6 bases). V was cut by 7 bases and J by 2 bases, with 11 bases left in between. This CDR3 is built from 14 residues. Looked up from germline, CDR1 is WNHNN and CDR2 is SYGVQD (reference sequence). The CDR3 nucleotides read TGCGCCAGCACGGACAGACTAAACACCGGGGAGCTGTTTTTT. This sequence encodes CASTDRLNTGELFF.

V usage is TRBV3-1 (or the pseudogene TRBV3-2) and J usage is TRBJ1-1; unclear D gene. CDR1 is LGHDT and CDR2 is YNNKEL in the germline V gene (reference sequence). The CDR3 loop spans 15 amino acids. Trimming left V 4 bases short and J 0 bases short, with 12 bases between. The CDR3 bases are TGTGCCAGCAGCCGCGCCGAGGGATTGAACACTGAAGCTTTCTTT. Translating it yields CASSRAEGLNTEAFF.

This clone showed up just once. This chain links TRBV7-9 with TRBJ1-4, with TRBD1 matching 8 bases. CDR3 length equals 16 residues. V gave up 1 base and J gave up 6 bases; unmatched junction bases: 7. Germline V CDR1 and CDR2: SEHNR, FQNEAQ (reference sequence). CDR3 residues: CASSLVSGGPHEKLFF. CDR3 DNA: TGTGCCAGCAGCTTAGTTTCAGGGGGCCCCCATGAAAAACTGTTTTTT.

V is TRBV5-4 and J is TRBJ1-5, with TRBD1 matching over 8 bases. Germline CDR1 reads SGHNT; CDR2 reads YYREEE (reference sequence). The V segment lost 4 bases and the J segment 3 bases; nucleotides outside the gene matches: 12. CDR3 size: 17 residues. The CDR3 reads CASSRHPSTGVNQPQHF. In DNA form, the CDR3 reads TGTGCCAGCAGCCGACATCCTTCGACAGGGGTCAATCAGCCCCAGCATTTT.

The chain carries TRBV6-5 and TRBJ2-3; 11 bases agree with TRBD1. Unmatched junction bases numbered 8, after V lost 4 bases and J lost 5 bases. Germline CDR1 and CDR2: MNHEY and SVGAGI. The CDR3 covers 16 residues. The CDR3 DNA reads as TGTGCCAGCAGTTTCATCGGACAGGGGGCCGTAGATACGCAGTATTTT. Its protein is CASSFIGQGAVDTQYF.

The chain carries TRBV5-1 and TRBJ2-3; 15 bases match TRBD2. CDR1 SGHRS and CDR2 YFSETQ come from the germline V gene. The CDR3 spans 19 residues. V trimming: 4 bases; J trimming: 2 bases; junction bases outside the gene matches: 11. The CDR3 DNA follows: TGCGCCAGCAGCCCCGGACTAGCGGGAGGGCCAGGAAACACAGATACGCAGTATTTT. As protein: CASSPGLAGGPGNTDTQYF.

This clone was recorded once. The rearrangement joins TRBV5-4 to TRBJ1-3; D gene uncertain. The V gene's germline CDR1 is SGHNT and CDR2 YYREEE (reference sequence). V was clipped by 4 bases and J by 1 base, with 9 bases between them. The length of the CDR3 is 14 residues. The CDR3 nucleotides read TGTGCCAGCAGCAAAGGGATATCTGGAAACACCATATATTTT. This translates into CASSKGISGNTIYF.

The rearrangement joins TRBV19 to TRBJ1-4; tentatively, D is TRBD1 (6 bases). Per germline, CDR1 LNHDA and CDR2 SQIVND (reference sequence). Trimming removed 6 bases from V and 1 base from J, with 9 bases in between. The CDR3 sequence is 14 residues long. The CDR3 sequence: CASSLQGTNEKLFF. CDR3 DNA sequence: TGTGCCAGTAGCCTACAGGGAACTAATGAAAAACTGTTTTTT.

V usage is TRBV28 and J usage is TRBJ2-1; D is uncertain. V lost 8 bases and J 2 bases, leaving 10 bases between the germline ends. The CDR3 loop spans 13 amino acids. The germline V gene has CDR1 MDHEN and CDR2 SYDVKM. The CDR3 bases are TGTGCCAGCCGGAAGATCACCTACAATGAGCAGTTCTTC. It is translated as CASRKITYNEQFF.

This clone appeared a single time. The rearrangement links TRBV2 to TRBJ1-1; no reliable D call. The CDR3 covers 15 residues. The V and J ends lost 1 base and 0 bases respectively, with 9 bases between them. Per the germline V gene, CDR1 is SNHLY and CDR2 is FYNNEI. CDR3 coding DNA: TGTGCCAGCAGTGAAGGGTACACTCTGAACACTGAAGCTTTCTTT. Amino acids: CASSEGYTLNTEAFF. Looking up the rest from reference TRBV2 and TRBJ1-1 gives the full variable domain: EPEVTQTPSHQVTQMGQEVILRCVPISNHLYFYWYRQILGQKVEFLVSFYNNEISEKSEIFDDQFSVERPDGSNFTLKIRSTKLEDSAMYFCASSEGYTLNTEAFFGQGTRLTVV.

V gene TRBV11-2 combines with J gene TRBJ2-5; no reliable D call. Germline V gene data show CDR1 as SGHAT and CDR2 as FQNNGV. Between the trimmed V and J ends, which lost 5 bases and 5 bases, there was a span of 15 bases. The CDR3 is 14 amino acids. CDR3 nucleotide sequence: TGTGCCAGCAGCCTAATGACCAGTACGGAGACCCAGTACTTC. Translating it yields CASSLMTSTETQYF.

V gene TRBV5-8 combines with J gene TRBJ2-7; 7 positions agree with TRBD1. The junction had 7 bases not matched to a gene; V was cut back by 1 base and J by 3 bases. The CDR3 is 15 amino acids. Germline assignment: CDR1 SGHTS and CDR2 YDEGEE. CDR3 bases: TGTGCCAGCAGCTTGTCAGCCGGGACAGTCTACGAGCAGTACTTC. Protein sequence: CASSLSAGTVYEQYF.

This chain links TRBV4-2 with TRBJ1-5, with D tentatively TRBD1 (5 bases). The germline V gene has CDR1 LGHNA and CDR2 YNFKEQ. Trimming removed 3 bases at V and 2 bases at J, with 17 bases between. This CDR3 is 17 amino acids long. CDR3 sequence reads: CASSQHRRGGGNQPQHF. The CDR3 nucleotides read TGTGCCAGCAGCCAGCATCGCCGGGGGGGAGGCAATCAGCCCCAGCATTTT.

The chain combines TRBV10-2 with TRBJ2-5, with D possibly being TRBD1 or TRBD2 (5 bases each). The CDR3 covers 16 residues. The germline gives CDR1 WSHSY, CDR2 SAAADI. Trimming took off 3 bases at V and 9 bases at J, with 23 bases between the two ends. The CDR3 loop is CASSDNPGPDVGAQYF. The CDR3 nucleotides read TGCGCCAGCAGTGACAACCCGGGACCGGACGTAGGGGCCCAGTACTTC.

The rearrangement joins TRBV6-6 to TRBJ1-5; 11 nucleotides line up with TRBD1. Germline trimming cut 7 bases from V and 3 bases from J; bases unmatched to any gene: 8. The CDR3 loop spans 16 amino acids. Germline CDR1 is MNHNY and CDR2 is SVGAGI (reference sequence). CDR3 sequence reads: CASILGQGAINQPQHF. The DNA of the CDR3 is TGTGCCAGCATCCTCGGACAGGGGGCCATCAATCAGCCCCAGCATTTT.

The chain combines TRBV18 with TRBJ1-1, with D perhaps TRBD1 (6 bases). Deletions cut 3 bases from V and 0 bases from J, with 29 bases between. CDR1 KGHSH and CDR2 LQKENI come from the germline V gene. This CDR3 has 21 residues. The DNA of the CDR3 is TGTGCCAGCTCACCCTACCAATTACCCGGAGGGGGGCTGAGTATGAACACTGAAGCTTTCTTT. Its translation is CASSPYQLPGGGLSMNTEAFF.